The 24 T cell receptor beta chains below come from one sample, sequenced in a study of response to subunit inactivated influenza vaccine. TCRdb recomputed calls from the RT-PCR reads with MiXCR, one row per CDR3 protein. This table has some 300,000 distinct CDR3 sequences, 20% to 25% appearing once. Sequenced material: PBMCs from blood, taken less than 22 months after vaccination. The receptors were sampled from a man aged 50-75 years who received an inactivated influenza vaccine.

The rearrangement joins TRBV20-1 to TRBJ2-2; D possibly corresponds to TRBD2 (6 bases). The CDR3 loop spans 11 amino acids. Trimming removed 0 bases from V and 13 bases from J, with 9 bases in between. Per the germline V gene, CDR1 is DFQATT and CDR2 is SNEGSKA (reference sequence). CDR3 sequence: CSARDRGGLFF. DNA for the CDR3: TGCAGTGCTAGAGATAGGGGAGGGCTGTTTTTT.

The chain carries TRBV4-2 and TRBJ2-3, with D unclear. V lost 2 bases and J lost 1, with 25 bases in between. The CDR3 runs 20 residues. Germline V gene sequence: CDR1 LGHNA, CDR2 YNFKEQ. The CDR3 DNA follows: TGTGCCAGCAGCCAACTCATCTCCGGCGAAAATTCGGTCGGCACAGATACGCAGTATTTT. Its translation is CASSQLISGENSVGTDTQYF.

This chain joins TRBV11-2 and TRBJ1-3, with D possibly matching TRBD1 (5 bases). Trimming left V 3 bases short and J 10 bases short, with 7 bases between. Germline-derived CDR1 and CDR2 are SGHAT and FQNNGV. This CDR3 region has 11 residues. The CDR3, as DNA: TGTGCCAGCAGCTTCGGGGGGACCATATATTTT. Translation: CASSFGGTIYF.

This clonotype was counted a few times. The chain is built from TRBV20-1 and TRBJ1-6, with 10 positions matching TRBD1. CDR1 is DFQATT, CDR2 SNEGSKA, per germline (reference sequence). The CDR3 has 15 amino acids. Losses at the gene ends were 5 bases for V and 3 bases for J; bases not matched to a gene: 4. As DNA, the CDR3 is TGCAGTGCTCCGGGACAGGGGCTCTATAATTCACCCCTCCACTTT. Translating it yields CSAPGQGLYNSPLHF.

Only a few counts were recorded for this clonotype. This chain joins TRBV25-1 and TRBJ1-2; no reliable D call. From germline, CDR1 is MGHDK and CDR2 SYGVNS. The CDR3 length is 15 residues. The germline V and J ends were trimmed by 9 bases and 0 bases, with 17 bases remaining between them. CDR3 sequence (DNA): TGTGCCAGTCTGGGCCGGGGTAGAGCTAACTATGGCTACACCTTC. Protein sequence: CASLGRGRANYGYTF.

This sequence joins TRBV5-1 and TRBJ2-7; no firm D call. V was pared by 0 bases and J by 0 bases, with 4 bases between. Germline V CDR1 and CDR2: SGHRS, YFSETQ. The CDR3 is made up of 13 amino acids. The CDR3 protein is CASSLARSYEQYF. Here the CDR3 DNA reads TGCGCCAGCAGCTTGGCTCGCTCCTACGAGCAGTACTTC.

This sequence joins TRBV12-3 or TRBV12-4 and TRBJ1-2; D uncertain. Trimming took off 4 bases at V and 2 bases at J, with 14 bases between the two ends. The CDR3 covers 15 residues. The CDR3 reads CASSYRARLNYGYTF. CDR3 DNA: TGTGCCAGCAGTTATAGGGCCCGGTTGAACTATGGCTACACCTTC.

The chain couples TRBV19 to TRBJ2-1; 12 bases line up with TRBD2. The CDR3 has 17 residues. V dropped 5 bases and J dropped 7; count of bases not matched to a gene: 12. Germline CDR1 is LNHDA and CDR2 is SQIVND (reference sequence). This CDR3 is CASSLFYGTSGLNEQFF. CDR3 DNA: TGTGCCAGTAGTCTATTTTACGGGACTAGCGGGTTGAATGAGCAGTTCTTC.

This clonotype was observed a few times. V gene TRBV10-3 combines with J gene TRBJ2-3, with TRBD1 matching 9 bases. This CDR3 is 15 amino acids long. Trimming removed 6 bases from V and 3 bases from J; junction bases left unmatched: 7. The germline gives CDR1 ENHRY, CDR2 SYGVKD. As DNA, the CDR3 is TGTGCCATCAGAACAGGGGGCGAGAGAACAGATACGCAGTATTTT. It is translated as CAIRTGGERTDTQYF.

This clonotype was observed many times. The chain employs TRBV20-1 and TRBJ1-5; 7 nucleotides agree with TRBD1. V dropped 1 base and J dropped 6; count of bases not matched to a gene: 12. The CDR3 runs to 16 residues. CDR1 is DFQATT, CDR2 SNEGSKA, per germline (reference sequence). The CDR3 nucleotides read TGCAGTGCTAGAGTCCGCCTGACAGGGAGGGCTCAGCCCCAGCATTTT. It codes for CSARVRLTGRAQPQHF.

V and J are TRBV11-1 and TRBJ2-5; weak D call: TRBD1 (6 bases). Germline V gives CDR1 SGHAT, CDR2 FQDESV (reference sequence). V shed 4 bases and J shed 3 bases, with 15 bases lying between them. The CDR3 has 15 amino acids. The CDR3 loop is CASSWRTGHEETQYF. Written as DNA, the CDR3 is TGTGCCAGCAGCTGGCGGACGGGACACGAAGAGACCCAGTACTTC.

The genes are TRBV6-1 and TRBJ2-1; D gene ambiguous. The V gene lost 6 bases and the J gene lost 6 bases, with 12 bases spanning the gap. The CDR3 spans 13 residues. Germline assignment: CDR1 MNHNS and CDR2 SASEGT. CDR3: CASSAILLNEQFF. CDR3 nucleotides: TGTGCCAGCAGCGCCATTCTACTCAATGAGCAGTTCTTC.

This chain links TRBV3-1 with TRBJ2-5, with D unresolved. V lost 0 bases and J 5 bases, leaving 10 bases between the germline ends. The germline gives CDR1 LGHDT, CDR2 YNNKEL (reference sequence). The CDR3 contains 14 residues. CDR3 sequence: CASSQDPGPETQYF. The CDR3 DNA reads TGTGCCAGCAGCCAAGATCCGGGTCCGGAGACCCAGTACTTC.

This clonotype turned up a few times. The gene calls are TRBV18 and TRBJ2-1; tentative D call: TRBD1 (6 bases). Germline CDR1 reads KGHSH; CDR2 reads LQKENI. V lost 3 bases to trimming and J lost 6 bases, with 9 bases between them. The CDR3 covers 13 residues. The CDR3 DNA sequence: TGTGCCAGCTCACCTGGGGGCGCCAATGAGCAGTTCTTC. Protein product: CASSPGGANEQFF. Full variable domain (outside the CDR3, taken from reference TRBV18 and TRBJ2-1): NAGVMQNPRHLVRRRGQEARLRCSPMKGHSHVYWYRQLPEEGLKFMVYLQKENIIDESGMPKERFSAEFPKEGPSILRIQQVVRGDSAAYFCASSPGGANEQFFGPGTRLTVL.

The table lists this clonotype with a few counts. V is TRBV4-1 and J is TRBJ1-2, with 8 bases identical to TRBD1. V was clipped by 2 bases and J by 2 bases; unmatched bases: 10. Germline CDR1 reads MGHRA; CDR2 reads YSYEKL. The CDR3 loop spans 17 amino acids. The CDR3 DNA reads TGCGCCAGCAGCCAACCGGTCAGGGGGCGCGGGAACTATGGCTACACCTTC. Translating it yields CASSQPVRGRGNYGYTF.

V usage is TRBV2 and J usage is TRBJ1-5; TRBD1 matches at 7 bases. Looked up from germline, CDR1 is SNHLY and CDR2 is FYNNEI. This CDR3 is 20 amino acids long. V was clipped by 2 bases and J by 0 bases; unmatched bases: 16. The CDR3 nucleotides are TGTGCCAGCAGTGAATTCGTTGTCCGGGACAGATACAATAGCAATCAGCCCCAGCATTTT. Its translation: CASSEFVVRDRYNSNQPQHF.

The chain carries TRBV19 and TRBJ2-3; a possible D gene is TRBD2 (6 bases). This CDR3 is 15 amino acids long. Trimming cost V 5 bases and J 1 base, with 13 bases left between them. Germline CDR1 and CDR2: LNHDA and SQIVND (reference sequence). CDR3 in amino acids: CASSAAGYGTDTQYF. The CDR3 region has the DNA TGTGCCAGTAGTGCCGCGGGATACGGCACAGATACGCAGTATTTT.

The chain joins TRBV7-2 to TRBJ2-7, with a weak D call TRBD1 (5 bases). Germline loops: CDR1 SGHTA, CDR2 FQGNSA. The V end was cut by 6 bases, the J end by 3 bases, with 15 bases between. There are 14 residues in the CDR3. The CDR3 loop is CASSHTGAYYEQYF. The CDR3 region has the DNA TGTGCCAGCAGTCATACAGGAGCTTACTACGAGCAGTACTTC.

This chain joins TRBV7-9 and TRBJ1-2; D ambiguous. V lost 2 bases, J lost 8 bases, and 12 bases lay in between. CDR3 length: 13 residues. From germline, CDR1 is SEHNR and CDR2 FQNEAQ (reference sequence). The CDR3 bases are TGTGCCAGCAGCTTACAAGGTGGAGGGGGCTACACCTTC. This encodes CASSLQGGGGYTF.

The rearrangement joins TRBV12-3 or TRBV12-4 to TRBJ2-3, with D hard to call. The CDR3 totals 13 residues. The V end was cut by 6 bases, the J end by 2 bases, with 9 bases between. Written as DNA, the CDR3 is TGTGCCAGCAGGCCCGGCTTCACAGATACGCAGTATTTT. Amino acid sequence: CASRPGFTDTQYF.

Details on this clonotype: A clone one base away is much larger, so this may be a read error. The CDR3 does not close with the conserved phenylalanine or tryptophan, likely indicating a read error. This chain connects TRBV5-1 to TRBJ1-1, with TRBD1 matching 7 bases. CDR3 length: 15 amino acids. Germline-derived CDR1 and CDR2 are SGHRS and YFSETQ. V trimming: 2 bases; J trimming: 1 base; junction bases outside the gene matches: 5. The CDR3 reads CASSLWDSQNTEAFC. The CDR3 region has the DNA TGCGCCAGCAGCTTATGGGACAGCCAGAACACTGAAGCTTTCTGT.

This clonotype was seen a handful of times. V gene TRBV6-5 combines with J gene TRBJ2-5; 7 bases align to TRBD1. V trimming: 6 bases; J trimming: 5 bases; junction bases outside the gene matches: 0. Germline V gene sequence: CDR1 MNHEY, CDR2 SVGAGI. This CDR3 region has 11 residues. CDR3 nucleotides: TGTGCCAGCAGACAGGGGGAGACCCAGTACTTC. This encodes CASRQGETQYF.

CDR3 residues: CASSLLGQNYEQYF. CDR3 sequence (DNA): TGTGCCAGCAGCCTGCTCGGACAGAACTACGAGCAGTACTTC. The V gene is TRBV14, the J gene TRBJ2-7, with D possibly TRBD1 on 6 matching bases. Germline assignment: CDR1 SGHDN and CDR2 FVKESK. The CDR3 runs to 14 residues. The V gene lost 4 bases and the J gene lost 3 bases, with 13 bases spanning the gap.

This clonotype has only a few counts. The chain uses TRBV29-1 and TRBJ2-7; 14 bases agree with TRBD2. Germline lookup yields CDR1 SQVTM and CDR2 ANQGSEA. This CDR3 is built from 17 residues. With V trimmed by 7 bases and J by 3 bases, 14 bases remained unmatched. CDR3: CSAIPGTSGSSGYEQYF. The DNA for the CDR3 is TGCAGCGCGATCCCCGGGACTAGCGGGAGTTCCGGCTACGAGCAGTACTTC.